The 20 T cell receptor beta chains given below trace back to one sample, sequenced in a study of T cell responses to AZD1222 COVID-19 vaccine. Assay used: immunoSEQ multiplex PCR; TCRdb lists only in-frame clones, some missing. The top ten hold 7.9% of the sample, which has about 130,000 clones, 75% to 85% seen once. This specimen was peripheral blood, taken 28 days after the second dose of the MenACWY control vaccine. Source of these receptors: an adult who received the MenACWY meningococcal vaccine as a control.

The genes are TRBV11-2 and TRBJ2-1; the match to TRBD2 covers 8 bases. The CDR3 consists of 14 residues. Looked up from germline, CDR1 is SGHAT and CDR2 is FQNNGV. V lost 3 bases, J lost 7 bases, and 5 bases stayed unmatched. CDR3 loop: CASSLAGGGNEQFF. CDR3 coding DNA: TGTGCCAGCAGCTTGGCGGGAGGAGGGAATGAGCAGTTCTTC.

This chain connects TRBV19 to TRBJ2-3; maybe TRBD2 (6 bases). V gave up 3 bases and J gave up 1 base, with 23 bases separating them. CDR1 and CDR2 from the germline V gene are LNHDA and SQIVND (reference sequence). The CDR3 runs to 19 residues. The CDR3 loop is CASSIQPGTWRKGTDTQYF. CDR3 nucleotide sequence: TGTGCCAGTAGTATTCAGCCTGGGACTTGGCGAAAGGGCACAGATACGCAGTATTTT.

This rearrangement joins TRBV19 to TRBJ1-1; D ambiguous. V lost 5 bases, J lost 4 bases, and 11 bases lay in between. Germline CDR1 LNHDA, CDR2 SQIVND (reference sequence). The CDR3 loop spans 13 amino acids. The CDR3, as DNA: TGTGCCAGTAGTCAGAGGGTGGCCACTGAAGCTTTCTTT. Translation gives CASSQRVATEAFF.

The J gene is TRBJ2-5, the V gene TRBV3-1 (or the pseudogene TRBV3-2), with unresolved D. Germline CDR1 is LGHDT and CDR2 is YNNKEL (reference sequence). V lost 0 bases to trimming and J lost 5 bases, with 13 bases between them. The CDR3 is made up of 15 amino acids. CDR3 in DNA: TGTGCCAGCAGCCAAGATCCCCAGGAGTGGGAGACCCAGTACTTC. Translated, it gives CASSQDPQEWETQYF.

The CDR3 DNA sequence: TGTGCCCCCCCGGGGTACGAGCAGTACTTC. Protein: CAPPGYEQYF. The chain combines TRBV30 with TRBJ2-7; D perhaps matches TRBD2 (5 bases). This CDR3 comprises 10 residues. From germline, CDR1 is GTSNPN and CDR2 SVGIG (reference sequence). V lost 8 bases, J lost 4 bases, and 9 bases lay in between.

The chain carries TRBV3-1 (or the pseudogene TRBV3-2) and TRBJ1-1, with 7 bases lining up with TRBD1. Trimming at V came to 4 bases and at J to 5 bases, leaving 7 bases not matched to a gene. CDR1 LGHDT and CDR2 YNNKEL come from the germline V gene (reference sequence). There are 14 residues in the CDR3. CDR3 loop: CASSRQGGETEAFF. As DNA, the CDR3 is TGTGCCAGCAGCCGCCAGGGGGGGGAGACTGAAGCTTTCTTT.

J is TRBJ1-5 and V is TRBV19; weak D call: TRBD1 (5 bases). This CDR3 contains 16 residues. Trimming removed 4 bases from V and 6 bases from J, with 19 bases in between. Looked up from germline, CDR1 is LNHDA and CDR2 is SQIVND (reference sequence). CDR3 DNA: TGTGCCAGTAGTACCTCTCGGACGGGGCCCAGTCAGCCCCAGCATTTT. It translates to CASSTSRTGPSQPQHF.

The rearrangement uses TRBV7-9 and TRBJ2-7, with D possibly being TRBD2 (6 bases). The CDR3 consists of 16 residues. CDR1 is SEHNR, CDR2 FQNEAQ, per germline (reference sequence). V was pared by 3 bases and J by 7 bases, with 22 bases between. CDR3 protein: CASSLWEEGRNGEQYF. CDR3 DNA: TGTGCCAGCAGCTTGTGGGAGGAGGGCCGAAATGGAGAGCAGTACTTC.

V and J are TRBV5-5 and TRBJ2-7, with TRBD1 matching over 7 bases. CDR1 SGHKS and CDR2 YYEKEE come from the germline V gene (reference sequence). The CDR3 has 14 amino acids. V shed 2 bases, J shed 3 bases, and the junction held 5 bases outside the gene matches. CDR3 region: CASSFQTGDYEQYF. In DNA, the CDR3 is TGTGCCAGCAGCTTTCAAACAGGGGACTACGAGCAGTACTTC.

The chain carries TRBV11-2 and TRBJ2-5, with D possibly called TRBD1 or TRBD2 (7 bases each). V was clipped by 1 base and J by 4 bases, with 10 bases between them. CDR1 is SGHAT and CDR2 is FQNNGV in the germline V gene. This CDR3 is built from 14 residues. The CDR3: CASSLGRGGETQYF. Written as DNA, the CDR3 is TGTGCCAGCAGCTTAGGCAGGGGGGGAGAGACCCAGTACTTC.

This chain links TRBV5-1 with TRBJ1-4, with D perhaps TRBD1 (6 bases). V was trimmed by 4 bases and J by 5 bases, leaving 9 bases between them. The CDR3 covers 13 residues. Germline loops: CDR1 SGHRS, CDR2 YFSETQ. DNA for the CDR3: TGCGCCAGCAGCCGACAGGAGAATGAAAAACTGTTTTTT. As protein: CASSRQENEKLFF.

J is TRBJ2-3 and V is TRBV7-8; D ambiguous. Trimming stripped 10 bases from V and 2 bases from J, with 13 bases between. There are 13 residues in the CDR3. The V gene's germline CDR1 is SGHVS and CDR2 FQNEAQ. In DNA, the CDR3 is TGTGCCACCTCCTCCCAGGTCACAGATACGCAGTATTTT. This codes for CATSSQVTDTQYF.

The J gene is TRBJ1-3, the V gene TRBV2, with 8 bases fitting TRBD1. This CDR3 is built from 14 residues. With V trimmed by 6 bases and J by 4 bases, 5 bases remained unmatched. Germline CDR1 reads SNHLY; CDR2 reads FYNNEI. In nucleotides, the CDR3 is TGTGCCAGCAGGCCGGACAGGGCAGGAAACACCATATATTTT. This translates into CASRPDRAGNTIYF.

The chain has TRBV28 and TRBJ1-1; perhaps TRBD1 as D (6 bases). From germline, CDR1 is MDHEN and CDR2 SYDVKM. The CDR3 runs 14 residues. Trimming left V 1 base short and J 5 bases short, with 11 bases between. The CDR3 sequence is CASSLLGGRTEAFF. In DNA form, the CDR3 reads TGTGCCAGCAGTTTATTGGGGGGCCGAACTGAAGCTTTCTTT.

The J gene is TRBJ1-1, the V gene TRBV30; D is ambiguous. The germline gives CDR1 GTSNPN, CDR2 SVGIG (reference sequence). Trimming took off 0 bases at V and 3 bases at J, with 11 bases between the two ends. The CDR3 runs to 14 residues. CDR3 region: CAWSVRAGDTEAFF. In DNA form, the CDR3 reads TGTGCCTGGAGTGTACGGGCAGGAGACACTGAAGCTTTCTTT.

The chain employs TRBV6-5 and TRBJ1-1; maybe TRBD1 (5 bases). Germline CDR1 and CDR2: MNHEY and SVGAGI. CDR3 length: 16 amino acids. Trimming cost V 2 bases and J 0 bases, with 13 bases left between them. The CDR3 region is CASSYGASGMNTEAFF. The DNA of the CDR3 is TGTGCCAGCAGTTACGGGGCCTCGGGGATGAACACTGAAGCTTTCTTT.

The gene calls are TRBV5-6 and TRBJ2-2, with unresolved D. Trimming cost V 0 bases and J 8 bases, with 14 bases left between them. The CDR3 spans 15 residues. CDR1 and CDR2 from the germline V gene are SGHDT and YYEEEE. In nucleotides, the CDR3 is TGTGCCAGCAGCTTGGCACCAAGAAGGGTTGGGGAGCTGTTTTTT. This encodes CASSLAPRRVGELFF.

The chain has TRBV7-8 and TRBJ1-4; 12 bases match TRBD1. The CDR3 consists of 17 residues. The J segment lost 4 bases and the V segment lost 0 bases, leaving 3 bases of the junction unmatched. Per the germline V gene, CDR1 is SGHVS and CDR2 is FQNEAQ. CDR3 nucleotide sequence: TGTGCCAGCAGCTTAGCGGGACAGGGGGCCGGTAATGAAAAACTGTTTTTT. This translates into CASSLAGQGAGNEKLFF.

This clone was seen once. This chain connects TRBV5-1 to TRBJ2-7; 11 nucleotides agree with TRBD1. Germline assignment: CDR1 SGHRS and CDR2 YFSETQ. The CDR3 is 15 residues long. The J segment lost 5 bases and the V segment lost 4 bases, leaving 8 bases of the junction unmatched. CDR3 DNA: TGCGCCAGCAGCGAGGACCGGGACAGGGGGGACGAGCAGTACTTC. It encodes CASSEDRDRGDEQYF.

This clone was detected only once. V usage is TRBV5-1 and J usage is TRBJ1-2, with D uncertain. The CDR3 length is 14 residues. Germline CDR1 reads SGHRS; CDR2 reads YFSETQ. V was trimmed by 0 bases and J by 2 bases, leaving 8 bases between them. CDR3 coding DNA: TGCGCCAGCAGCTTGGATTTCAGAAACTATGGCTACACCTTC. This encodes CASSLDFRNYGYTF.